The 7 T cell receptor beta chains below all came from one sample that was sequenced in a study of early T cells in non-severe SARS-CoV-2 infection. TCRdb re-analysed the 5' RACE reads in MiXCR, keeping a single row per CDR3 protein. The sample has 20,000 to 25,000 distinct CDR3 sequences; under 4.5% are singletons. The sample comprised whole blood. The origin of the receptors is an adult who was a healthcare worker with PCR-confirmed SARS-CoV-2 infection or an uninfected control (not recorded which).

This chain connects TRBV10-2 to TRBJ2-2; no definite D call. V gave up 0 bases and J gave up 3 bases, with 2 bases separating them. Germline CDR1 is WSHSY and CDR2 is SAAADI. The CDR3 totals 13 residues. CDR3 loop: CASSESDTGELFF. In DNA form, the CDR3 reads TGCGCCAGCAGTGAGTCGGACACCGGGGAGCTGTTTTTT.

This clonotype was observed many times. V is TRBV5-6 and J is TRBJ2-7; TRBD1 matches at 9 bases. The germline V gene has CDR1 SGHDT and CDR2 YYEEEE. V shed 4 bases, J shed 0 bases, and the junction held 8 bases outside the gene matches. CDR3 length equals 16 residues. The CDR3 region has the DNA TGTGCCAGCAGCCTACCGGGACAGGGAGGCTCCTACGAGCAGTACTTC. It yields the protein CASSLPGQGGSYEQYF.

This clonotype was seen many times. The CDR3 DNA follows: TGTGCCTGGAGCCTAACGAGGCAGGCTGAAAACATTCAGTACTTC. Translation gives CAWSLTRQAENIQYF. The chain employs TRBV30 and TRBJ2-4; D is unresolved. This CDR3 spans 15 amino acids. V was cut by 3 bases and J by 5 bases, with 17 bases left in between. Germline V gene lookup returns CDR1 GTSNPN and CDR2 SVGIG (reference sequence).

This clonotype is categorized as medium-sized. For the CDR3, the DNA is TGTGCCAGCAACTTTAGAGGGGAGTATGGCTACACCTTC. Translated: CASNFRGEYGYTF. V usage is TRBV12-3 or TRBV12-4 and J usage is TRBJ1-2; TRBD1 is a possible D gene (5 bases). V lost 7 bases and J lost 5, with 14 bases in between. CDR3 length: 13 residues.

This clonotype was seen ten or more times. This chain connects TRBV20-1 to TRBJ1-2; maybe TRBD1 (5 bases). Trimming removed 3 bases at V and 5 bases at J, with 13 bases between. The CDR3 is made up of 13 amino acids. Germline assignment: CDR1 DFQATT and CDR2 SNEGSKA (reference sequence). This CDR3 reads CSASSGGKYGYTF. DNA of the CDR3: TGCAGTGCTAGTAGCGGGGGAAAATATGGCTACACCTTC.

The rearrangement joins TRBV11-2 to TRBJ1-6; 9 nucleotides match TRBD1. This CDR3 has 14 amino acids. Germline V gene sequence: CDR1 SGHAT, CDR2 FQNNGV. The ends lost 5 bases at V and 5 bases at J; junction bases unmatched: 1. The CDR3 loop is CASSRTGDNSPLHF. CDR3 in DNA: TGTGCCAGCAGCCGGACAGGGGATAATTCACCCCTCCACTTT.

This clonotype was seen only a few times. The CDR3 reads CSDEGLAGDSATQYF. The DNA for the CDR3 is TGCAGCGACGAGGGACTAGCGGGGGATTCAGCTACGCAGTATTTT. This chain uses TRBV20-1 with TRBJ2-3; TRBD2 aligns across 14 bases. Germline CDR1 is DFQATT and CDR2 is SNEGSKA (reference sequence). CDR3 size: 15 residues.